A single sample gave rise to the 22 T cell receptor beta chains below, sequenced in a study of cytomegalovirus exposure and HLA in healthy donors. Primers for the PCR totalled 60 Vbeta and 13 Jbeta. Clones were sequenced by immunoSEQ multiplex PCR, and TCRdb holds only the in-frame ones, with some missing. Seen in this sample are about 200,000 clones; the ten most common clones hold about 6.5%. The specimen was PBMCs. Receptors were obtained from a young man in good health and CMV-seronegative.

The V gene is TRBV7-6, the J gene TRBJ1-2; 9 bases are shared with TRBD1. The CDR3 is 14 amino acids. Germline loops: CDR1 SGHVS, CDR2 FNYEAQ. With V trimmed by 6 bases and J by 5 bases, 7 bases remained unmatched. CDR3: CASSTGGGLYGYTF. CDR3 bases: TGTGCCAGCAGTACAGGGGGCGGACTTTATGGCTACACCTTC.

V and J are TRBV6-5 and TRBJ1-1, with 8 bases identical to TRBD1. V lost 5 bases and J lost 4; bases outside the gene matches: 6. The CDR3 covers 14 residues. Germline CDR1 reads MNHEY; CDR2 reads SVGAGI. CDR3 sequence reads: CASSPRGPGTEAFF. The CDR3 DNA is TGTGCCAGCAGTCCCAGGGGGCCGGGCACTGAAGCTTTCTTT.

The CDR3, as DNA: TGTGCCAGCAGCAAACCGGGACAGGGGAAAGAGACCCAGTACTTC. Protein: CASSKPGQGKETQYF. This sequence joins TRBV7-9 and TRBJ2-5; 10 bases map to TRBD1. Germline V gene data show CDR1 as SEHNR and CDR2 as FQNEAQ (reference sequence). Trimming at V came to 5 bases and at J to 3 bases, leaving 6 bases not matched to a gene. This CDR3 spans 15 amino acids.

This sequence joins TRBV11-3 and TRBJ1-2; a possible D gene is TRBD1 (5 bases). The CDR3 extends over 14 amino acids. V was clipped by 3 bases and J by 4 bases, with 12 bases between them. The V gene's germline CDR1 is SGHNT and CDR2 YENEEA. The CDR3 DNA is TGTGCCAGCAGCTTGCGTGGGGCCACCTATGGCTACACCTTC. Encoded protein: CASSLRGATYGYTF. Looking up the rest from reference TRBV11-3 and TRBJ1-2 gives the full variable domain: EAGVVQSPRYKIIEKKQPVAFWCNPISGHNTLYWYLQNLGQGPELLIRYENEEAVDDSQLPKDRFSAERLKGVDSTLKIQPAELGDSAVYLCASSLRGATYGYTFGSGTRLTVV.

The CDR3 nucleotides are TGTGCCAGCAGTTACGGGGAGCACACCATATATTTT. Translating it yields CASSYGEHTIYF. The chain has TRBV6-6 and TRBJ1-3, with D uncertain. This CDR3 spans 12 amino acids. Trimming pared 2 bases from V and 8 bases from J, leaving 7 bases between. The germline V gene has CDR1 MNHNY and CDR2 SVGAGI (reference sequence).

The chain is built from TRBV27 and TRBJ2-3; 9 nucleotides agree with TRBD2. Germline V gives CDR1 MNHEY, CDR2 SMNVEV (reference sequence). The CDR3 runs 16 residues. V shed 6 bases and J 0 bases; nucleotides not matched to a gene: 7. The CDR3 spells CASSPGSGSSTDTQYF. For the CDR3, the DNA is TGTGCCAGCAGCCCGGGTAGCGGGAGTAGCACAGATACGCAGTATTTT.

The gene calls are TRBV27 and TRBJ2-3; 9 bases fit TRBD1. Trimming took 5 bases from V and 9 from J; bases not matched to a gene: 9. Germline V lookup: CDR1 MNHEY, CDR2 SMNVEV (reference sequence). This CDR3 spans 14 amino acids. The CDR3 DNA follows: TGTGCCAGCAGTCCCACCGGACAGGGGAGAACGCAGTATTTT. This codes for CASSPTGQGRTQYF.

The rearrangement joins TRBV19 to TRBJ1-1; no clear D gene. The germline gives CDR1 LNHDA, CDR2 SQIVND (reference sequence). This CDR3 has 17 amino acids. V was cut by 0 bases and J by 1 base, with 15 bases left in between. The CDR3 spells CASSIEGRTAENTEAFF. The DNA of the CDR3 is TGTGCCAGTAGTATAGAGGGGAGGACGGCAGAGAACACTGAAGCTTTCTTT.

The chain couples TRBV28 to TRBJ1-2, with a possible D match to TRBD1 (6 bases). Germline lookup yields CDR1 MDHEN and CDR2 SYDVKM. Between the trimmed V and J ends, which lost 6 bases and 4 bases, there was a span of 18 bases. The CDR3 loop spans 15 amino acids. The CDR3 protein is CASRQTGPTGYGYTF. For the CDR3, the DNA is TGTGCCAGCAGACAAACAGGGCCGACGGGCTATGGCTACACCTTC.

The chain has TRBV19 and TRBJ1-2; 10 bases align to TRBD1. The CDR3 extends over 16 amino acids. With 5 bases clipped from V and 2 bases from J, the junction kept 8 bases outside the gene matches. CDR1 is LNHDA and CDR2 is SQIVND in the germline V gene (reference sequence). CDR3 sequence reads: CASSSLGTGDNYGYTF. The CDR3 DNA sequence: TGTGCCAGTAGTTCACTCGGGACAGGGGACAACTATGGCTACACCTTC.

CDR3 nucleotide sequence: TGCGCCAGCAGTGAGTCGCTCATCTCGGAGGGCTACACCTTC. Amino acids: CASSESLISEGYTF. The chain has TRBV10-2 and TRBJ1-2; D gene uncertain. The CDR3 is 14 amino acids. Between the trimmed V and J ends, which lost 0 bases and 8 bases, there was a span of 13 bases. CDR1 is WSHSY and CDR2 is SAAADI in the germline V gene.

To note about this clone: Mismatch with germline at one junction end may stem from a read error. The genes are TRBV4-1 and TRBJ2-3, with 13 bases identical to TRBD2. This CDR3 comprises 16 residues. Germline CDR1 and CDR2: MGHRA and YSYEKL. The chain's CDR3 is CASSSGLAGAGDTQYF. DNA of the CDR3: TGTGCCAGCAGCTCCGGACTAGCGGGGGCGGGAGATACGCAGTATTTT.

V and J are TRBV6-5 and TRBJ2-7; 8 positions agree with TRBD1. There are 16 residues in the CDR3. V was clipped by 2 bases and J by 5 bases; unmatched bases: 11. Germline-derived CDR1 and CDR2 are MNHEY and SVGAGI. In DNA, the CDR3 is TGTGCCAGCAGTTACCAGTTTGGCAGGGGGCGAAACGAGCAGTACTTC. It encodes CASSYQFGRGRNEQYF.

The chain joins TRBV11-3 to TRBJ1-1; unclear D gene. The V end was cut by 0 bases, the J end by 4 bases, with 12 bases between. CDR1 and CDR2 from the germline V gene are SGHNT and YENEEA. This CDR3 spans 15 amino acids. The CDR3 region is CASSLEGGRGTEAFF. CDR3 coding DNA: TGTGCCAGCAGCTTAGAGGGCGGACGGGGCACTGAAGCTTTCTTT.

This chain connects TRBV6-5 to TRBJ1-6; D gene uncertain. Trimming took off 9 bases at V and 7 bases at J, with 10 bases between the two ends. From germline, CDR1 is MNHEY and CDR2 SVGAGI. There are 12 residues in the CDR3. The CDR3 protein is CASLTGNSPLHF. The DNA of the CDR3 is TGTGCCAGTCTGACGGGAAATTCACCCCTCCACTTT.

The rearrangement joins TRBV4-1 to TRBJ2-7, with TRBD2 matching 8 bases. The junction had 7 bases not matched to a gene; V was cut back by 0 bases and J by 0 bases. The CDR3 runs 17 residues. The germline V gene encodes CDR1 MGHRA and CDR2 YSYEKL. The CDR3 region is CASSQDNGGGSSYEQYF. As DNA, the CDR3 is TGCGCCAGCAGCCAAGATAACGGGGGGGGCAGCTCCTACGAGCAGTACTTC.

The CDR3 sequence is CSAPDTYEQYF. The CDR3 DNA reads TGCAGTGCTCCTGACACCTACGAGCAGTACTTC. The chain joins TRBV20-1 to TRBJ2-7; the D is unclear. Trimming left V 5 bases short and J 2 bases short, with 7 bases between. The CDR3 has 11 residues. The germline V gene has CDR1 DFQATT and CDR2 SNEGSKA (reference sequence).

This chain links TRBV10-2 with TRBJ1-6; possibly TRBD1 for D (6 bases). This CDR3 region has 14 residues. Germline V gene lookup returns CDR1 WSHSY and CDR2 SAAADI. V gave up 4 bases and J gave up 7 bases, with 11 bases separating them. The DNA of the CDR3 is TGCGCCAGCAGTGGGGATACAGGGAATTCACCCCTCCACTTT. Protein: CASSGDTGNSPLHF.

The gene calls are TRBV12-5 and TRBJ2-3; TRBD2 agrees at 8 bases. The germline V gene has CDR1 LGHNT and CDR2 FRNRAP. This CDR3 region has 17 residues. V lost 5 bases and J lost 2; bases outside the gene matches: 12. The CDR3 is CASGPTLLAGITDTQYF. Written as DNA, the CDR3 is TGTGCTAGTGGTCCTACCCTCTTAGCGGGGATCACAGATACGCAGTATTTT.

The DNA for the CDR3 is TGTGCCAGCAGGTCCCTCTTGACATCTGGAAACACCATATATTTT. Its protein is CASRSLLTSGNTIYF. The rearrangement links TRBV25-1 to TRBJ1-3, with D uncertain. Germline V gene data show CDR1 as MGHDK and CDR2 as SYGVNS. The CDR3 consists of 15 residues. Trimming stripped 6 bases from V and 1 base from J, with 13 bases between.

The gene calls are TRBV7-7 and TRBJ2-7; D unresolved. CDR3 length equals 15 residues. V was cut by 1 base and J by 3 bases, with 13 bases left in between. Looked up from germline, CDR1 is SSHAT and CDR2 is FNYEAQ (reference sequence). The CDR3 DNA reads TGTGCCAGCAGCTTAGGGGTGGGCCCAATCTACGAGCAGTACTTC. Encoded protein: CASSLGVGPIYEQYF.

The chain recombines TRBV9 with TRBJ1-1; TRBD1 agrees at 8 bases. CDR3 length equals 15 residues. CDR1 is SGDLS and CDR2 is YYNGEE in the germline V gene. The V and J ends lost 4 bases and 4 bases, in that order; junction bases with no gene match: 9. The CDR3 spells CASSPWDRRGTEAFF. The CDR3 DNA reads as TGTGCCAGCAGCCCTTGGGACAGGAGGGGCACTGAAGCTTTCTTT.